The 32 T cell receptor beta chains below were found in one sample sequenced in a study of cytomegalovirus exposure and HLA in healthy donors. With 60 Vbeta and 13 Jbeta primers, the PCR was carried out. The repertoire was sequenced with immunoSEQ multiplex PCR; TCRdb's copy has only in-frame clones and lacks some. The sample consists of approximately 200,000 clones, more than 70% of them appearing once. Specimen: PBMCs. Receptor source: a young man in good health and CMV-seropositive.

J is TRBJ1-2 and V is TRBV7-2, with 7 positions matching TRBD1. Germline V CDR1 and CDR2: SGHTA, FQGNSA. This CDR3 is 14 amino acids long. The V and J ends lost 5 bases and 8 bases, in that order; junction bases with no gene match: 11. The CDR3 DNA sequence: TGTGCCAGCAGCATCCCACAGGGGCCAGGGGGCTACACCTTC. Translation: CASSIPQGPGGYTF.

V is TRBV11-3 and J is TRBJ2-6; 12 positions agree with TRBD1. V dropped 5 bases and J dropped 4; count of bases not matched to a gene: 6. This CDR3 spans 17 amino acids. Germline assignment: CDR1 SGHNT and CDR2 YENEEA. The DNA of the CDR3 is TGTGCCAGCAGCCCGGGACAGGGGGCGGCGGGGGCCAACGTCCTGACTTTC. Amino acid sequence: CASSPGQGAAGANVLTF. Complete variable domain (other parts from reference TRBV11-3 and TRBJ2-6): EAGVVQSPRYKIIEKKQPVAFWCNPISGHNTLYWYLQNLGQGPELLIRYENEEAVDDSQLPKDRFSAERLKGVDSTLKIQPAELGDSAVYLCASSPGQGAAGANVLTFGAGSRLTVL.

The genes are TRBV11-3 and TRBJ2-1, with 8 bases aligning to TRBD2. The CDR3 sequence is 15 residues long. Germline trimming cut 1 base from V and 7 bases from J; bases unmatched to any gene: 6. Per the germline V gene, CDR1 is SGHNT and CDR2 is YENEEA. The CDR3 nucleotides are TGTGCCAGCAGCTTAGGAGCGGGAGTTGCAAATGAGCAGTTCTTC. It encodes CASSLGAGVANEQFF.

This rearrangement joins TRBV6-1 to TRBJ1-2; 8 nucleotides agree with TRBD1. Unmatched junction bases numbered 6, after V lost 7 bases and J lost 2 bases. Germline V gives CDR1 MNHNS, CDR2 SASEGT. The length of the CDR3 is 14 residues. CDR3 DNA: TGTGCCAGCACCCCAGGGGGCGGCAACTATGGCTACACCTTC. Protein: CASTPGGGNYGYTF.

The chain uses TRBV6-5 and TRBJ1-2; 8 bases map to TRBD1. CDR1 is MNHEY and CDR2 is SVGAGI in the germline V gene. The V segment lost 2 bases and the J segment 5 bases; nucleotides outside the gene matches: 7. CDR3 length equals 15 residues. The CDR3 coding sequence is TGTGCCAGCAGTTACGCAACCGGGACAGGATATGGCTACACCTTC. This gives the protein CASSYATGTGYGYTF.

The CDR3 nucleotides are TGTGCCAGTAGTATCTCGCTAGCGGGGGGTACCGGGGAGCTGTTTTTT. Amino acids: CASSISLAGGTGELFF. This chain links TRBV19 with TRBJ2-2; TRBD2 matches at 11 bases. This CDR3 contains 16 residues. Trimming removed 3 bases from V and 5 bases from J; junction bases left unmatched: 5. CDR1 and CDR2 (germline): LNHDA, SQIVND (reference sequence). The complete variable domain, with remaining parts taken from reference TRBV19 and TRBJ2-2, reads DGGITQSPKYLFRKEGQNVTLSCEQNLNHDAMYWYRQDPGQGLRLIYYSQIVNDFQKGDIAEGYSVSREKKESFPLTVTSAQKNPTAFYLCASSISLAGGTGELFFGEGSRLTVL.

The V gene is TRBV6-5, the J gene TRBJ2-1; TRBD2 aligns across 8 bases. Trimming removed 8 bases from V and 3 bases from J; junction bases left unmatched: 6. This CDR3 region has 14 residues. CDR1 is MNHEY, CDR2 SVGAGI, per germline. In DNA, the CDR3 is TGTGCCAGCCGGGAGGGGGGGGGCTACAATGAGCAGTTCTTC. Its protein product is CASREGGGYNEQFF.

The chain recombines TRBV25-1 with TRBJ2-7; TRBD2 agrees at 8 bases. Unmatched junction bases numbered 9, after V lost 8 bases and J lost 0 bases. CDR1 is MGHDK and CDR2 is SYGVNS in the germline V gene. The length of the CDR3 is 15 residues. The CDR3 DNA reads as TGTGCCAGCCGACCTGGCCTAGCGGGCTCCTACGAGCAGTACTTC. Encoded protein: CASRPGLAGSYEQYF.

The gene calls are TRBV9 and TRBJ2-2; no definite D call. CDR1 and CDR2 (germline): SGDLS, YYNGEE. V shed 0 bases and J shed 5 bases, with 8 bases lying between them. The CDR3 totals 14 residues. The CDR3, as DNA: TGTGCCAGCAGCGTAGGTTTGGAGACCGGGGAGCTGTTTTTT. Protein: CASSVGLETGELFF.

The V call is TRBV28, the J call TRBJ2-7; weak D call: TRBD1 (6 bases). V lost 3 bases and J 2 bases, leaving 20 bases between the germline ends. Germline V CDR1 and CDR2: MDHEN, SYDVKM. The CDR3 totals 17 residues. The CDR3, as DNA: TGTGCCAGCAGTTTCTCTCCCGGACAGACCCCGCCCTACGAGCAGTACTTC. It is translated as CASSFSPGQTPPYEQYF.

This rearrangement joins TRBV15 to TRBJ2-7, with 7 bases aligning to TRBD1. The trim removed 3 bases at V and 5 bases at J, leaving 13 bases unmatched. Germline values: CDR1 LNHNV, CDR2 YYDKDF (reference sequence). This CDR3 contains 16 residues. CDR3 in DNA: TGTGCCACCAGCAGTGCTCCGGGACAGAGAGAAGACGAGCAGTACTTC. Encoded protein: CATSSAPGQREDEQYF.

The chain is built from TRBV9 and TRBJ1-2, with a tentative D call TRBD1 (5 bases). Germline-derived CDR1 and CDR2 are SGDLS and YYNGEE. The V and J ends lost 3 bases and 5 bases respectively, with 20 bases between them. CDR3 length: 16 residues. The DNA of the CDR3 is TGTGCCAGCAGCGGAATTGCCAGGGAAAGGGCGTATGGCTACACCTTC. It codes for CASSGIARERAYGYTF.

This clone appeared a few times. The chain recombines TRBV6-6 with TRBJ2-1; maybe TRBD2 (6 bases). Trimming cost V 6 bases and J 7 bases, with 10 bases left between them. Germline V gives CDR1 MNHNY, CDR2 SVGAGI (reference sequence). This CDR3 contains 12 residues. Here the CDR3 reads CASRAAGNEQFF. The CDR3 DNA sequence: TGTGCCAGCAGGGCCGCGGGGAATGAGCAGTTCTTC.

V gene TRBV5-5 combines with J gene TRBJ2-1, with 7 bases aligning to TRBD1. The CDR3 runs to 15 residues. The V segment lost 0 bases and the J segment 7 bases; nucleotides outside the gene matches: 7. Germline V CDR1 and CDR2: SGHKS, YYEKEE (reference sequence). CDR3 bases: TGTGCCAGCAGCTTGGGAGGGGGCCCTACTAATGAGCAGTTCTTC. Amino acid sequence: CASSLGGGPTNEQFF.

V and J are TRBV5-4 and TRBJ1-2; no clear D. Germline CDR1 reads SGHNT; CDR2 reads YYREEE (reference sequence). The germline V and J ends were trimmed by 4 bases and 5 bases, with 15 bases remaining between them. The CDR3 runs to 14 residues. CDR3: CASSPRGAGYGYTF. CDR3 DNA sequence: TGTGCCAGCAGCCCCCGGGGAGCGGGTTATGGCTACACCTTC.

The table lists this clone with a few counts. The CDR3 spells CAWTRSIHTGELFF. The DNA for the CDR3 is TGTGCCTGGACTAGAAGTATCCACACCGGGGAGCTGTTTTTT. This chain uses TRBV30 with TRBJ2-2, with D uncertain. The CDR3 covers 14 residues. CDR1 is GTSNPN, CDR2 SVGIG, per germline (reference sequence). Trimming shortened V by 4 bases and J by 3 bases, and 12 bases separated the two germline ends.

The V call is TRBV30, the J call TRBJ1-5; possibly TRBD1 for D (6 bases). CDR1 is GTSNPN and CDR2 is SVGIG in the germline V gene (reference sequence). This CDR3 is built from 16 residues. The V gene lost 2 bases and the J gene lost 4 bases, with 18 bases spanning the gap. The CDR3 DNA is TGTGCCTGGAGTCCCCCATCGGGACACCGAAATCAGCCCCAGCATTTT. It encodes CAWSPPSGHRNQPQHF.

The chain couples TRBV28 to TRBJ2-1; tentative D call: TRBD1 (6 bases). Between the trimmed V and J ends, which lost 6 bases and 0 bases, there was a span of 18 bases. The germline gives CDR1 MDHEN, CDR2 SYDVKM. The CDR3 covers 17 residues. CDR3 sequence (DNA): TGTGCCAGCAGCATGCCATCTGGACAGTTCTCCTACAATGAGCAGTTCTTC. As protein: CASSMPSGQFSYNEQFF.

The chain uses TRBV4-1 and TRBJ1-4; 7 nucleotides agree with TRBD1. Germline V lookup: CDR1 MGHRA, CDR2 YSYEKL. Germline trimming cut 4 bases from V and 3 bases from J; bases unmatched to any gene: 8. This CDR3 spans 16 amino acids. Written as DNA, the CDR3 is TGCGCCAGCAGCCGAGTTCGGACAGGAGCTAATGAAAAACTGTTTTTT. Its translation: CASSRVRTGANEKLFF.

The CDR3 DNA follows: TGTGCCACCCTTGGGGAGGGCCCCTACAATGAGCAGTTCTTC. Its protein is CATLGEGPYNEQFF. The chain couples TRBV2 to TRBJ2-1, with 7 bases lining up with TRBD2. Germline trimming cut 10 bases from V and 2 bases from J; bases unmatched to any gene: 8. The CDR3 covers 14 residues. In germline, CDR1 is SNHLY, CDR2 FYNNEI.

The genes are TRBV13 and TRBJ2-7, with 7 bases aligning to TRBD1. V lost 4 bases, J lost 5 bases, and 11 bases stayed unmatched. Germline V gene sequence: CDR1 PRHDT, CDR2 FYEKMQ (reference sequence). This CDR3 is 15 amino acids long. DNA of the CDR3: TGTGCCAGCAGCTCCCCCCCGACAGGGCCCGACGAGCAGTACTTC. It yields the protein CASSSPPTGPDEQYF.

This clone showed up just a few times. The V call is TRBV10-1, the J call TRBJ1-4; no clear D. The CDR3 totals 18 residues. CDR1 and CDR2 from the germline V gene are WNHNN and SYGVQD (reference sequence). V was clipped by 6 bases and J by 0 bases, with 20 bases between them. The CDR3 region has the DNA TGCGCCAGCAGGATTCCGCCCTCGAGGAATGCAACTAATGAAAAACTGTTTTTT. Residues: CASRIPPSRNATNEKLFF.

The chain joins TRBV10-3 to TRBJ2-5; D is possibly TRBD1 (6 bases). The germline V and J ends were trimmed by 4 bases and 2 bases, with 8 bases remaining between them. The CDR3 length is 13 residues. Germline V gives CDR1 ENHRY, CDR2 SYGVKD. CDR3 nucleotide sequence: TGTGCCATCAGTGCAGGGGTACAAGAGACCCAGTACTTC. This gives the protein CAISAGVQETQYF.

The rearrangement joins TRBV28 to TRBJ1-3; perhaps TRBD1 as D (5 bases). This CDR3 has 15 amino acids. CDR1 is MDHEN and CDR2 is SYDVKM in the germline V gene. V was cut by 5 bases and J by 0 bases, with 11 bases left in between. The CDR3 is CASSPGGNSGNTIYF. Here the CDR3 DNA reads TGTGCCAGCAGTCCCGGGGGAAACTCTGGAAACACCATATATTTT.

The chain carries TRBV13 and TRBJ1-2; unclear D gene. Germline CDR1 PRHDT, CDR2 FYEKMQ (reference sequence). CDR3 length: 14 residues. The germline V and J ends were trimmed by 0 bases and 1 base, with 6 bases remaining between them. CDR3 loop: CASSLGQVNYGYTF. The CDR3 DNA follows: TGTGCCAGCAGCTTAGGCCAGGTTAACTATGGCTACACCTTC.

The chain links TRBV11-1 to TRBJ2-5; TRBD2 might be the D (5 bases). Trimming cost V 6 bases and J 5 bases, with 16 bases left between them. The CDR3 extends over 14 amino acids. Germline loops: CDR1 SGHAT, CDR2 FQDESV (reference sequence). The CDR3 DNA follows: TGTGCCAGCAGTCGTCAGGCCCGAGGGGAGACCCAGTACTTC. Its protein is CASSRQARGETQYF.

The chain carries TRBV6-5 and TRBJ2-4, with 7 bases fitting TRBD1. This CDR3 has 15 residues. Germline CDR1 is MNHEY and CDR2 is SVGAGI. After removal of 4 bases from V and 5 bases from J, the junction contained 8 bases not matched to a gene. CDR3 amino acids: CASSSLRGNQNIQYF. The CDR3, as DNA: TGTGCCAGCAGTTCGCTCAGGGGGAACCAAAACATTCAGTACTTC.

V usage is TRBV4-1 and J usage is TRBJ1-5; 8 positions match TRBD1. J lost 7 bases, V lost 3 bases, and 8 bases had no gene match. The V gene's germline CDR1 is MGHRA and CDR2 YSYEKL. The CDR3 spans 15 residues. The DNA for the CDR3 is TGCGCCAGCAGCCAGGATACAGGGGGTCGACAGCCCCAGCATTTT. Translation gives CASSQDTGGRQPQHF.

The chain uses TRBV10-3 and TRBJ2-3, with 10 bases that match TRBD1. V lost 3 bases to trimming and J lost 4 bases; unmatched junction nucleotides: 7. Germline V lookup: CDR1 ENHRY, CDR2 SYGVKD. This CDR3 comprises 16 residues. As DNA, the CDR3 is TGTGCCATCAGTGATCATGGGACAGGGGTATCAGATACGCAGTATTTT. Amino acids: CAISDHGTGVSDTQYF.

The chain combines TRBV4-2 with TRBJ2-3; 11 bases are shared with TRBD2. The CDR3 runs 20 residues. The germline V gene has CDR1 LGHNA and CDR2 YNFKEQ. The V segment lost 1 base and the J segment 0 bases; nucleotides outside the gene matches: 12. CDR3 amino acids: CASSQVHGLAGGESTDTQYF. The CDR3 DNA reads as TGTGCCAGCAGCCAAGTCCATGGCCTAGCGGGGGGAGAGAGCACAGATACGCAGTATTTT.

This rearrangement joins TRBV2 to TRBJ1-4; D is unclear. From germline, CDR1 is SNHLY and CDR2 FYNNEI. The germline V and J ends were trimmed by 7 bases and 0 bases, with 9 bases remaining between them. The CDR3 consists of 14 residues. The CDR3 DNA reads TGTGCCAGCACCCTCCCCTCAACTAATGAAAAACTGTTTTTT. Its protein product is CASTLPSTNEKLFF.

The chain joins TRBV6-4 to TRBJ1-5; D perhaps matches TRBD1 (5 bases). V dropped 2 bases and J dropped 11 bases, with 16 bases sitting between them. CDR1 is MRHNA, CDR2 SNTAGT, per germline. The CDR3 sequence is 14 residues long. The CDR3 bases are TGTGCCAGCAGTGACATTAGAGGAGGGGAGACCCAGCATTTT. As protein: CASSDIRGGETQHF.